The sequence of this T cell receptor (beta chain) was determined in a study of CD8 T cells in cerebrospinal fluid in Alzheimer's disease. TCRdb reprocessed the 10x single-cell sequencing reads and reports one entry per CDR3 protein, with no DNA. The data show approximately 1,500 distinct CDR3 sequences, and the top ten clones hold approximately 11%. The CDR3 loop spans 13 amino acids. CDR1 and CDR2 (germline): LGHNA, YNFKEQ. By frequency, this clonotype registers large (0.1 to 1%). The sample consisted of cerebrospinal fluid. The chain has TRBV4-2 and TRBJ1-1. The TCR comes from a human donor with mild cognitive impairment. CDR3 loop: CASSQDETSKCLF.